This entry lists 5 T cell receptor beta chains sequenced from one sample in a study of blood T cells in healthy people across ages. Through a sample-barcoded 5' primer and a J-beta primer mix, a second PCR was run for roughly 6 to 11 cycles. Each CDR3 protein gets one entry after TCRdb re-called the 5' RACE reads with MiXCR. The profile covers some 1.6 million distinct CDR3 sequences, with almost 35% appearing a single time and 10% to 12% taken by the ten largest. Material: blood. Receptors originate from a woman in her twenties or thirties in good health.

This clonotype was seen ten or more times. This chain connects TRBV6-5 to TRBJ2-7; D gene uncertain. This CDR3 comprises 11 residues. The germline V gene encodes CDR1 MNHEY and CDR2 SVGAGI. V gave up 2 bases and J gave up 5 bases, with 4 bases separating them. The CDR3 bases are TGTGCCAGCAGTTACGGGGACGAGCAGTACTTC. Its translation is CASSYGDEQYF.

The chain employs TRBV7-9 and TRBJ2-7; D is perhaps TRBD2 (6 bases). This CDR3 has 18 residues. Trimming took 5 bases from V and 0 from J, leaving 23 bases between them. The germline gives CDR1 SEHNR, CDR2 FQNEAQ (reference sequence). CDR3 sequence (DNA): TGTGCCAGCAGCCCTAGCGCCGGGGGACCGTGGAGCTCCTACGAGCAGTACTTC. It encodes CASSPSAGGPWSSYEQYF.

The table lists this clonotype with a few counts. This chain connects TRBV12-3 or TRBV12-4 to TRBJ2-1; D not resolved. The CDR3 spans 16 residues. V lost 8 bases, J lost 0 bases, and 17 bases lay in between. The CDR3 region has the DNA TGTGCCAGCGTTCTCAATCCGGCGAGCTCCTACAATGAGCAGTTCTTC. It is translated as CASVLNPASSYNEQFF.

In its sample, this clonotype was seen a few times. V gene TRBV12-5 combines with J gene TRBJ2-3; D might be TRBD1 (6 bases). Per germline, CDR1 LGHNT and CDR2 FRNRAP. V dropped 7 bases and J dropped 8 bases, with 25 bases sitting between them. CDR3 size: 16 residues. The CDR3, as DNA: TGTGCTAGTGCACCAACCCATGGACGGACAGTCGGTACGCAGTATTTT. Translated: CASAPTHGRTVGTQYF.

Comments on this clonotype: One junction end disagrees with the germline gene, perhaps due to a read error. The rearrangement joins TRBV20-1 to TRBJ2-5; 9 bases align to TRBD1. Per germline, CDR1 DFQATT and CDR2 SNEGSKA (reference sequence). The length of the CDR3 is 17 residues. As DNA, the CDR3 is TGCAGTGGTAGACTTTTGAGACAGGGGGTCCTCGGAGAGACCCAGTACTTC. It codes for CSGRLLRQGVLGETQYF.